Detailed here is one T cell receptor beta chain. The antigen remains undetermined. This entry belongs to a study of cytomegalovirus exposure and HLA in healthy donors. This table comes from immunoSEQ multiplex PCR, and its TCRdb copy is limited to in-frame clones, with some not included. The profile covers fewer than 250,000 clones, with approximately 87% appearing a single time and 2% to 3% taken by the ten largest. Study conclusions and caveats: In the 130 or so validation repertoires, approximately 94% of cluster scores exceeded 0, per a later analysis.

The germline V gene has CDR1 LNHDA and CDR2 SQIVND (reference sequence). V was shortened by 5 bases and J by 0 bases, with 7 bases between the two germline ends. This CDR3 region has 13 residues. Separation from the roughly 680-subject first cohort characterized the roughly 110-subject validation cohort, to which the donors belonged. The clonotype comes from a man younger than 35 in good health and CMV-seronegative. The chain uses TRBV19 and TRBJ1-1; D not resolved. Sequenced material: PBMCs. For the CDR3, the DNA is TGTGCCAGTAGTCCGCGGGTGAACACTGAAGCTTTCTTT. Amino acids: CASSPRVNTEAFF. The full variable domain, completed using reference TRBV19 and TRBJ1-1, is DGGITQSPKYLFRKEGQNVTLSCEQNLNHDAMYWYRQDPGQGLRLIYYSQIVNDFQKGDIAEGYSVSREKKESFPLTVTSAQKNPTAFYLCASSPRVNTEAFFGQGTRLTVV.